One and the same sample provided the 10 T cell receptor beta chains below, sequenced in a study of T cells in Graves' hyperthyroidism and ophthalmopathy. RNA transcripts served as the template for amplifying TCR beta CDR3 regions. During a first-round RT-PCR of the TCR CDR3, the HTBI primer set was used. TCRdb itself ran the multiplex PCR reads through MiXCR, one entry per CDR3 protein. In the table there are tens of thousands of distinct CDR3 sequences, around half of which are singletons. Source material: blood. The origin of the receptors is a woman between 45 and 65 years old with Graves' hyperthyroidism that later progressed to Graves' ophthalmopathy.

This chain's CDR3 is CASSFPQGNTEAFF. The DNA for the CDR3 is TGTGCCAGCAGCTTCCCCCAGGGGAACACTGAAGCTTTCTTT. J is TRBJ1-1 and V is TRBV7-6, with D maybe TRBD1 (5 bases). The CDR3 contains 14 residues. The germline V and J ends were trimmed by 3 bases and 1 base, with 9 bases remaining between them. Germline V CDR1 and CDR2: SGHVS, FNYEAQ.

The chain links TRBV20-1 to TRBJ2-5; 9 bases line up with TRBD1. Trimming took 5 bases from V and 4 from J; bases not matched to a gene: 8. This CDR3 has 14 amino acids. The V gene's germline CDR1 is DFQATT and CDR2 SNEGSKA (reference sequence). CDR3 nucleotides: TGCAGTGCTGGCCGCGGACAGGGGTTAGAGACCCAGTACTTC. Protein product: CSAGRGQGLETQYF.

The CDR3 spells CASSHSWTVGETQYF. The CDR3 DNA sequence: TGTGCCAGCAGCCATAGCTGGACCGTTGGAGAGACCCAGTACTTC. The chain employs TRBV7-9 and TRBJ2-5; no reliable D call. Trimming stripped 5 bases from V and 4 bases from J, with 17 bases between. This CDR3 has 15 amino acids. Germline lookup yields CDR1 SEHNR and CDR2 FQNEAQ (reference sequence).

This clonotype was recorded at least ten times. This could be a read error, since a much larger clone is one nucleotide away. The chain employs TRBV20-1 and TRBJ1-1; D possibly corresponds to TRBD1 (6 bases). Between the trimmed V and J ends, which lost 0 bases and 0 bases, there was a span of 11 bases. Germline V gene sequence: CDR1 DFQATT, CDR2 SNEGSKA (reference sequence). CDR3 size: 15 residues. Written as DNA, the CDR3 is TGCAGTGCTAGAGAGGGACACAGAGTGAACACTGAAGCTTTCTTT. Amino acid sequence: CSAREGHRVNTEAFF.

Notes on this clonotype: This may be a read error, as it is one base from a much larger clone. Given the absence of the conserved phenylalanine or tryptophan at the CDR3 end, a read error is likely. This chain joins TRBV18 and TRBJ2-1; TRBD2 matches at 9 bases. Germline V gives CDR1 KGHSH, CDR2 LQKENI. The CDR3 sequence is 15 residues long. J lost 4 bases, V lost 2 bases, and 3 bases had no gene match. The CDR3 here is CASSPGLAQYNEQFC. CDR3 nucleotides: TGTGCCAGCTCACCAGGACTAGCGCAATACAATGAGCAGTTCTGC.

The chain employs TRBV25-1 and TRBJ2-3, with D perhaps TRBD2 (6 bases). CDR1 is MGHDK, CDR2 SYGVNS, per germline. CDR3 length equals 17 residues. The CDR3 region is CARRDLGLPESTDTQYF. The DNA for the CDR3 is TGTGCTAGGCGTGACTTAGGACTACCGGAAAGCACAGATACGCAGTATTTT.

This clonotype was seen a single time. V usage is TRBV6-5 and J usage is TRBJ2-6, with D hard to call. V lost 2 bases to trimming and J lost 12 bases, with 5 bases between them. Germline V gene sequence: CDR1 MNHEY, CDR2 SVGAGI. The length of the CDR3 is 11 residues. The CDR3 sequence is CASSYTRVLTF. CDR3 nucleotides: TGTGCCAGCAGTTACACCCGCGTCCTGACTTTC.

This clonotype came up once. The germline gene is not matched at one end of the junction; a read error may be the cause. The V gene is TRBV6-5, the J gene TRBJ1-2; D uncertain. This CDR3 contains 12 residues. Germline assignment: CDR1 MNHEY and CDR2 SVGAGI. Here the CDR3 reads CASRRKEEVPTF. Here the CDR3 DNA reads TGTGCCAGCAGGCGAAAGGAGGAGGTGCCCACATTC.

Notes on this clonotype: Germline and junction disagree at one end, which may indicate a read error. This chain's CDR3 is CASSVDSANEKLLF. CDR3 in DNA: TGTGCCAGCAGCGTAGATTCCGCTAATGAAAAACTGCTTTTT. The chain recombines TRBV9 with TRBJ1-4; D unresolved. Germline values: CDR1 SGDLS, CDR2 YYNGEE. This CDR3 region has 14 residues. Combining the CDR3 with reference TRBV9 and TRBJ1-4 gives the whole variable domain DSGVTQTPKHLITATGQRVTLRCSPRSGDLSVYWYQQSLDQGLQFLIQYYNGEERAKGNILERFSAQQFPDLHSELNLSSLELGDSALYFCASSVDSANEKLLFGSGTQLSVL.

This clonotype was seen a handful of times. V gene TRBV28 combines with J gene TRBJ2-6; D tentatively reads TRBD1 or TRBD2 (7 bases each). With 11 bases removed from V and 1 base from J, the gap between germline ends came to 18 bases. Germline CDR1 is MDHEN and CDR2 is SYDVKM. This CDR3 has 16 amino acids. The CDR3 DNA follows: TGTGCCTCAAGGGGAGGGGGCGCTTCTGGGGCCAACGTCCTGACTTTC. Encoded protein: CASRGGGASGANVLTF.